This T cell receptor beta chain was identified during a study of blood T cells in healthy people across ages (dated by TCRdb to between 2014 and 2017). The study in broad terms: In model experiments, template switching captured about one uniquely barcoded TCR beta cDNA molecule for every two T cells. Using deep sequencing normalized with unique cDNA molecular identifiers, the study measured how TCR beta repertoire diversity changes with age. Donors were grouped into four age groups: young (average roughly 15 years), middle-aged (roughly 38), aged (roughly 67) and long-lived (roughly 80). Using the same blood draw, the study looked at two additional independent replicas of 1 million unique cDNA reads for two donors, one aged 18 to 30 and the other aged 80 or older.

This clonotype appeared a few times. Its antigen specificity is not known. No much larger clonotype is one base removed from it; base qualities were not supplied. Here is what the overall study found, with its caveats: Observed TCR beta diversity per million T cells fell roughly linearly with age, and a significant reduction was already apparent by age roughly 40. Estimates of total diversity based on one million sequenced T cells were considered lower bounds and underestimates. Observed TCR beta diversity correlated strongly with the percentage of naive T cells measured by flow cytometry. Donor CMV infection status was unknown, potentially confounding age-related changes in expanded clonotypes. Compared with the aged group, more naive CD4+ T cells, fewer expanded clones and increased TCR diversity were shown by the long-lived group, suggesting age selection. Bulk unsorted PBMC profiling prevented conclusive comparison of naive and antigen-experienced compartments.

Including cysteine and phenylalanine, the CDR3 has 16 amino acids. This entry keeps only the CDR3 DNA: 48 bases, framed from base 1. Sequences SEHNR (CDR1) and FQNEAQ (CDR2) are obtained from the germline V gene (reference sequence). Trimming takes 6 bases from V and 4 bases from J, and the germline ends sit 19 bases apart. The donors were roughly 38 Caucasian individuals from Russia, aged roughly 6 to 90 years, who were systemically healthy. Around 10 milliliters of peripheral blood were drawn from each donor into EDTA-treated Vacutainer tubes. Ficoll-Paque density-gradient centrifugation was used to isolate PBMCs, with at least 6.5 million per sample. Total RNA was extracted from PBMCs with Trizol reagent, with at least 5 micrograms obtained per sample. The percentages of naive CD45RAhigh/CD27high T cells were determined by flow cytometry on a PBMC aliquot from every donor. Library preparation was by 5' RACE. The sample was run on an Illumina HiSeq 2500. A second about 7 to 11 cycle PCR used a sample-barcoded 5' primer and a J-beta primer mix. Each TCR beta cDNA molecule received a unique molecular identifier from a template-switch 5' adaptor carrying 12 random nucleotides. Each sample yielded at least 2.5 million CDR3-containing paired-end reads. The Mint cDNA synthesis kit, primed by a TRBC-specific oligonucleotide, was used to synthesize first-strand cDNA from all RNA. Following uracil-DNA glycosylase treatment, a first 18-cycle PCR with universal primers M1SS and BC2_uni_R was performed on all cDNA. The paper's processing steps were these. Each sample was normalized by randomly selecting 1 million high-quality reads, each carrying a distinct molecular identifier. Reads with shared molecular identifiers were discarded instead of being binned into consensus sequences. CDR3 identification, clonotype clustering and error correction used MiTCR with a Q25 quality threshold and the strictest error-elimination algorithm. A nonparametric unseen species model with Euler transformation was used to estimate lower-bound total TCR beta diversity. TCRdb ran its own pipeline on the public reads, namely fastp trimming at Q25 and MiXCR clone calling, and kept in-frame beta chains. Every entry covers one CDR3 protein and lists the most common genes and DNA from its rows. TCRdb, not the authors, supplied the V and J calls. Across this sample there are nearly 800,000 distinct CDR3 sequences, with 20% to 25% seen only once. Approximately 3.7% of the sample comes from the top ten.

The same sample was also studied in work on T cells of mothers and their children. Reported in the second study: Nine systemically healthy Caucasian individuals served as donors, namely three mothers together with their six children. cDNA synthesis consumed the entire amount of extracted RNA, loaded at around 1.5 ug RNA in each 15 ul reaction. In the second PCR, the M1S primer added sample barcodes and 2-4 random nucleotides. Over 8.5 million TCR beta CDR3 reads were obtained for each mother, and about 3 million reads were obtained for each child. In both related and unrelated pairs, thymic selection shapes the output of TCR recombination in a similar way, with inherited differences having only a minor effect. Normalized repertoire overlap was always slightly but never significantly higher in related than unrelated mother-child pairs. No persistent microchimeric T cell clones were detected, at a sensitivity of around 97 clones per million clonotypes. Deep NGS was used in the study to compare the TCR beta repertoires of mothers and children and to look for features that separate related mother-child pairs from unrelated individuals. On average, the children were approximately 11 +/- 4 years old, while the mothers were roughly 36 +/- 4 years old. Libraries were sequenced on Illumina HiSeq 2000 with 100+100 nt paired-end reads after adapter ligation with NEBNext reagents. To prevent cross-contamination, the mother and child libraries were prepared one month apart and sequenced in separate runs. For each donor, somewhere between 500,000 and 2,000,000 distinct TCR beta clonotypes were identified. Naive TCR beta clonotypes were estimated from low-frequency clonotypes matched to each donor's FACS-determined naive share, without sorting.

Sequencing input: blood. The clonotype was recovered from a boy aged 5-17 years in good health. The V and J genes are TRBV7-9 and TRBJ2-1; the D element might be TRBD1 or TRBD2, as each aligns at 5 bases. The nucleotide sequence is TGTGCCAGCAGTTTCGGGGACCCCGGTGGGTACAATGAGCAGTTCTTC. Translated, it gives CASSFGDPGGYNEQFF.